These 6 T cell receptor beta chains came from one sample sequenced in a study of T cell responses to AZD1222 COVID-19 vaccine (dated by TCRdb to 2020 to 2022). The library was produced with the immunoSEQ multiplex PCR assay. Drawn from immuneACCESS, this table holds only the in-frame rearrangements with V and J called that TCRdb kept. Clones are partly lost; checked studies trace under half to an unresolved V gene and leave the rest unexplained. The sample includes roughly 150,000 clones, with over 90% observed a single time. The top ten clones comprise 2.3% of the sample. The sample's time point label is to be understood as: baseline before first vaccination. Sample: peripheral blood, taken on day 0 of AZD1222 vaccination. Receptors originate from an adult in good health.

The rearrangement joins TRBV19 to TRBJ2-3, with D unresolved. There are 13 residues in the CDR3. Trimming shortened V by 6 bases and J by 6 bases, and 13 bases separated the two germline ends. In germline, CDR1 is LNHDA, CDR2 SQIVND (reference sequence). CDR3 in amino acids: CASRTLTLDTQYF. DNA of the CDR3: TGTGCCAGTAGGACCCTCACTTTGGATACGCAGTATTTT.

The V call is TRBV12-1, the J call TRBJ1-4; the DNA was not compared with TRBD1, the D call given in the table. TRBV12-1 is a pseudogene. The CDR3 consists of 15 residues. CDR3 amino acids: CASSPHRASCEKLFF. DNA for the CDR3: TGTGCCAGCAGCCCACACAGGGCATCTTGCGAAAAACTGTTTTTT.

The chain combines TRBV19 with TRBJ2-1; D is uncertain. The CDR3 is made up of 10 amino acids. The V gene lost 9 bases and the J gene lost 9 bases, with 9 bases spanning the gap. Germline V CDR1 and CDR2: LNHDA, SQIVND (reference sequence). CDR3 sequence: CASRSGEQFF. The DNA of the CDR3 is TGTGCCAGCCGGTCGGGTGAGCAGTTCTTC.

To note about this clone: Other DNA variants within this sample encode the same CDR3. This sequence joins TRBV19 and TRBJ1-5; perhaps TRBD1 as D (5 bases). The CDR3 totals 13 residues. Deletions cut 6 bases from V and 6 bases from J, with 12 bases between. Per germline, CDR1 LNHDA and CDR2 SQIVND (reference sequence). For the CDR3, the DNA is TGTGCCAGTAGCCCGGGGCAACGTCAGCCCCAGCATTTT. Residues: CASSPGQRQPQHF.

This rearrangement joins TRBV7-7 to TRBJ2-5; D possibly corresponds to TRBD2 (7 bases). Per the germline V gene, CDR1 is SSHAT and CDR2 is FNYEAQ (reference sequence). The CDR3 has 15 residues. The germline V and J ends were trimmed by 5 bases and 4 bases, with 17 bases remaining between them. The CDR3 DNA follows: TGTGCCAGCAGCACCACAGGGAGGGATGGAGAGACCCAGTACTTC. It translates to CASSTTGRDGETQYF.

The chain couples TRBV19 to TRBJ1-1; 12 nucleotides agree with TRBD1. The CDR3 is 17 amino acids. V dropped 5 bases and J dropped 1; count of bases not matched to a gene: 8. CDR1 is LNHDA, CDR2 SQIVND, per germline (reference sequence). DNA for the CDR3: TGTGCCAGTAGTCCCCGGGGACAGGGGGCGGGGAACACTGAAGCTTTCTTT. It yields the protein CASSPRGQGAGNTEAFF.